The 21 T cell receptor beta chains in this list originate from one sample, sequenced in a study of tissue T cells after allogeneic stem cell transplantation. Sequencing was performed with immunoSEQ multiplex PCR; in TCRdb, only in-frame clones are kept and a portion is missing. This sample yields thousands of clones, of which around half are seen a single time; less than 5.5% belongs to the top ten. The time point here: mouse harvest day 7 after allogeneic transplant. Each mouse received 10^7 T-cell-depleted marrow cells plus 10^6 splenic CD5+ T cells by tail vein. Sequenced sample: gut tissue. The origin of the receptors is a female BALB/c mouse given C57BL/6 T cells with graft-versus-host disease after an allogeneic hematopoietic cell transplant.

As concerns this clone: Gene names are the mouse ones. CDR3 bases read: TGTGCAAGCAGCTTAACGGAGCAAAACACCTTGTAC. Residues: CASSLTEQNTLY. The full CDR3 is CASSLTEQNTLYF. The gene calls are TRBV16 and TRBJ2-4; D not certain. The observed sequence ends 1 residue before the CDR3 terminus, with the missing tail filled in from the germline J gene. The CDR3 has 13 residues. In germline, CDR1 is SGHSA, CDR2 FRNQAP. Trimming left V 2 bases short and J 3 bases short, with 6 bases between.

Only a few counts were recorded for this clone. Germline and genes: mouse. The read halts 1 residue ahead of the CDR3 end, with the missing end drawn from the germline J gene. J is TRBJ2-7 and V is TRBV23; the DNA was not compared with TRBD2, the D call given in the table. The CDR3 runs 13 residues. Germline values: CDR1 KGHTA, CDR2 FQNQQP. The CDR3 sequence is CSSSRLGVYEQYF. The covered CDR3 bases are TGCTCCAGCAGTAGACTGGGGGTGTATGAACAGTAC.

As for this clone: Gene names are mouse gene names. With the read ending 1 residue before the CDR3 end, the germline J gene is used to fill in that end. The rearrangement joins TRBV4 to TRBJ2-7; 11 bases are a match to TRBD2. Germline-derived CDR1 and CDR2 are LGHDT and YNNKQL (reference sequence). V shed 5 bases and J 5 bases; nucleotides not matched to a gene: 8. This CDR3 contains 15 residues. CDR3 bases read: TGTGCCAGCAGCCCCCACTGGGGGGGCGCAGATGAACAGTAC. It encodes CASSPHWGGADEQY. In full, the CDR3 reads CASSPHWGGADEQYF.

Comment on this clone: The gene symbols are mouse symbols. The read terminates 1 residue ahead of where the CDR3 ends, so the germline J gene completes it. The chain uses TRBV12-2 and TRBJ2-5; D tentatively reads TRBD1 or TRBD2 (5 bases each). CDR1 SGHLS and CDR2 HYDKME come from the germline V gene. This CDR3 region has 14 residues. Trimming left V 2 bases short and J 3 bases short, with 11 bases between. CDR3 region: CASSPGAGQDTQYF. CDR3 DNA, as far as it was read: TGTGCCAGCTCTCCCGGGGCAGGACAAGACACCCAGTAC.

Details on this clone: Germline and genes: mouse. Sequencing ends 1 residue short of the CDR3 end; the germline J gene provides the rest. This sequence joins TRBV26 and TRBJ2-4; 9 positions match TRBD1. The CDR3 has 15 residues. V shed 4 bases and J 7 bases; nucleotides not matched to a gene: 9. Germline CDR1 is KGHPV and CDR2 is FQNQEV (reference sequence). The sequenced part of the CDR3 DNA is TGTGCCAGCAGTCAACAGGGGGCGCGCGGGGACACCTTGTAC. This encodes CASSQQGARGDTLY. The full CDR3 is CASSQQGARGDTLYF.

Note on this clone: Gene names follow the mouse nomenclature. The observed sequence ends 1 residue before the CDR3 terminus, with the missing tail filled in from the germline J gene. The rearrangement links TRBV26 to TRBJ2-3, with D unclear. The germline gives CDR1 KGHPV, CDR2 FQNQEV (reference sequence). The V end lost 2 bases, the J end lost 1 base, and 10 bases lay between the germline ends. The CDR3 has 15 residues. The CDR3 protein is CASSLREKGAETLYF. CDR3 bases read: TGTGCCAGCAGTCTGAGGGAAAAGGGTGCAGAAACGCTGTAT.

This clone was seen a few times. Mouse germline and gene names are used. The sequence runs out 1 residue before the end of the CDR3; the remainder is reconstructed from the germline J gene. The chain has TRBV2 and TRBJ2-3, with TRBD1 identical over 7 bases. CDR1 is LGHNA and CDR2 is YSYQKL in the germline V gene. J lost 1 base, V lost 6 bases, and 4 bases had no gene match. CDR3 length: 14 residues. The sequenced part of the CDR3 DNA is TGTGCCAGCAGTCAGGGGGAGGGTGCAGAAACGCTGTAT. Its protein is CASSQGEGAETLY. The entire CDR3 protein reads CASSQGEGAETLYF.

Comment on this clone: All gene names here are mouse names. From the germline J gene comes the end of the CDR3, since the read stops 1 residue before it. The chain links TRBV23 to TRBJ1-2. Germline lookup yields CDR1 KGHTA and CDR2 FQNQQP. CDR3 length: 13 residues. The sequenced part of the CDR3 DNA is TGCTCCAGCAGTCAATCTGGGAACTCCGACTACACC. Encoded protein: CSSSQSGNSDYT. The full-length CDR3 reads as CSSSQSGNSDYTF.

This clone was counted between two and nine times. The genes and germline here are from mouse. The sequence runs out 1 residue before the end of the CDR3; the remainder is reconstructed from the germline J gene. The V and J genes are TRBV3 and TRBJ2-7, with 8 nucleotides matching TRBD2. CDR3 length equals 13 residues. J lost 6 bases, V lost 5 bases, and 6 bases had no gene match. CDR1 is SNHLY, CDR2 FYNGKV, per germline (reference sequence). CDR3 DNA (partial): TGTGCCAGCAGCCGGGGGGGCGCTGGTGAACAGTAC. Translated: CASSRGGAGEQY. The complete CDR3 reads CASSRGGAGEQYF.

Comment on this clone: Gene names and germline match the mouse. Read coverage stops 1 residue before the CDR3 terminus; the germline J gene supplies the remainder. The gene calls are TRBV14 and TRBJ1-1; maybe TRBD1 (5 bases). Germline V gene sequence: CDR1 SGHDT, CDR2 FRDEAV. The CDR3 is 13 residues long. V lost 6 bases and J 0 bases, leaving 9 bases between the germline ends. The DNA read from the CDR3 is TGTGCCAGCAACGGACAAGCAAACACAGAAGTCTTC. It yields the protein CASNGQANTEVF. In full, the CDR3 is CASNGQANTEVFF.

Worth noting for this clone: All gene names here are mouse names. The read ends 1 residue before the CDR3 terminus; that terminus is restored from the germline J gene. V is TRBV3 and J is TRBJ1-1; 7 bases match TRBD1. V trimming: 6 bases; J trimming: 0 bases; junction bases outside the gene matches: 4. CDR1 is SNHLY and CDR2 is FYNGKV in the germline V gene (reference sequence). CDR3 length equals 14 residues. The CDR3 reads CASSHRGPNTEVFF. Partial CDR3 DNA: TGTGCCAGCAGTCACAGGGGCCCAAACACAGAAGTCTTC.

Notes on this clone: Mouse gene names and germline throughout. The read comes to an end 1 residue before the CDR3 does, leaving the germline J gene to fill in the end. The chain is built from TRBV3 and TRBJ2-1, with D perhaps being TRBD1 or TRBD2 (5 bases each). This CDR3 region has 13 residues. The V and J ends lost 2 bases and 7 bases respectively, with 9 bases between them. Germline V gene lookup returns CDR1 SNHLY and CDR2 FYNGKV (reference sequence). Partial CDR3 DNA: TGTGCCAGCAGCTTAATAGGGGCCGCTGAGCAGTTC. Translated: CASSLIGAAEQF. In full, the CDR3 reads CASSLIGAAEQFF.

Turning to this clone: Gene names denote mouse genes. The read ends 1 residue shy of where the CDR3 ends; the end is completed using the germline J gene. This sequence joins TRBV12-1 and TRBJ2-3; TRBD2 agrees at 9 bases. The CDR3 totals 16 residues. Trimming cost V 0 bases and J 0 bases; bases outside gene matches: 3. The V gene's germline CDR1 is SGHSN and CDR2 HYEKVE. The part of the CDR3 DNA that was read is TGTGCCAGCTCTCTCGACTGGGGGCCTAGTGCAGAAACGCTGTAT. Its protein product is CASSLDWGPSAETLY. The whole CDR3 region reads CASSLDWGPSAETLYF.

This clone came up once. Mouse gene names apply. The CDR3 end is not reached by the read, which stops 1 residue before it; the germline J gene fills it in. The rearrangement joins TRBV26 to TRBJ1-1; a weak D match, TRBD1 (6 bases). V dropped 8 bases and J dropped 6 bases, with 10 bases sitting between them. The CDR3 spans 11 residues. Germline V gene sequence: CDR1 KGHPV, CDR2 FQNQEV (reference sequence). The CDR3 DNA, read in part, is TGTGCCAGCTTACAGGGTCCAGAAGTCTTC. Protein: CASLQGPEVF. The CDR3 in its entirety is CASLQGPEVFF.

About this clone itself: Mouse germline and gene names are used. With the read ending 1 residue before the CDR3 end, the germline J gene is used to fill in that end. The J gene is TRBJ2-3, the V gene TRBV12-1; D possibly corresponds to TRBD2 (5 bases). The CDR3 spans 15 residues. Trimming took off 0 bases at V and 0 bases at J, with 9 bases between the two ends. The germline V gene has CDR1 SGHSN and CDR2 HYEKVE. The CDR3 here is CASSLPGRSAETLYF. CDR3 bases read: TGTGCCAGCTCTCTCCCTGGGCGTAGTGCAGAAACGCTGTAT.

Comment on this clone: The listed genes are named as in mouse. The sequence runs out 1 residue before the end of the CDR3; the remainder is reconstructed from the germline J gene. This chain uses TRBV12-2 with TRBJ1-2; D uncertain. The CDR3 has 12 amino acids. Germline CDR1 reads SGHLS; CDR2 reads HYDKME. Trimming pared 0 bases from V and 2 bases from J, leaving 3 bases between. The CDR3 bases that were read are TGTGCCAGCTCTCTCATTAACTCCGACTACACC. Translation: CASSLINSDYT. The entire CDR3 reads CASSLINSDYTF.

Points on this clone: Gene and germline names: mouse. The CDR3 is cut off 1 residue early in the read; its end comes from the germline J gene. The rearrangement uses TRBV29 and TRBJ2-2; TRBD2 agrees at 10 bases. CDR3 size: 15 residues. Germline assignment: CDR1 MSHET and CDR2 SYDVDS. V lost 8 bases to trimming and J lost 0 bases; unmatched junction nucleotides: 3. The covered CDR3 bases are TGTGCTAGCCTGCTGGGGGGGCCAAACACCGGGCAGCTCTAC. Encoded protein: CASLLGGPNTGQLY. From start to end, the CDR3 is CASLLGGPNTGQLYF. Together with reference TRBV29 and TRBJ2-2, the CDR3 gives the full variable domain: DMKVTQMPRYLIKRMGENVLLECGQDMSHETMYWYRQDPGLGLQLIYISYDVDSNSEGDIPKGYRVSRKKREHFSLILDSAKTNQTSVYFCASLLGGPNTGQLYFGEGSKLTVL.

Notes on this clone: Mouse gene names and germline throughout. CDR3 DNA, as far as it was read: TGTGCCAGCACACAGGGGAATCAAGACACCCAGTAC. Its translation is CASTQGNQDTQY. The full CDR3 protein reads CASTQGNQDTQYF. The chain employs TRBV13-3 and TRBJ2-5, with TRBD1 matching over 7 bases. The read terminates 1 residue ahead of where the CDR3 ends, so the germline J gene completes it. This CDR3 region has 13 residues. CDR1 is NNHDY and CDR2 is SYVADS in the germline V gene. The V gene end was trimmed by 6 bases and the J gene end by 3 bases; junction bases not matched to a gene: 4.

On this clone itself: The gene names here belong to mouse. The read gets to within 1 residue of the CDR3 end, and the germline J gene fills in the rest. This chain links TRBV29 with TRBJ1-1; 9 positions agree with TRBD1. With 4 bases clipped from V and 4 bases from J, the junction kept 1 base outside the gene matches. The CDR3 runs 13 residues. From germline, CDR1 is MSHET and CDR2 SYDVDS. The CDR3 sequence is CASSSGQGTEVFF. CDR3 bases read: TGTGCTAGCAGTTCGGGACAGGGCACAGAAGTCTTC. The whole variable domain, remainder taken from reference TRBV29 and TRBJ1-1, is DMKVTQMPRYLIKRMGENVLLECGQDMSHETMYWYRQDPGLGLQLIYISYDVDSNSEGDIPKGYRVSRKKREHFSLILDSAKTNQTSVYFCASSSGQGTEVFFGKGTRLTVV.

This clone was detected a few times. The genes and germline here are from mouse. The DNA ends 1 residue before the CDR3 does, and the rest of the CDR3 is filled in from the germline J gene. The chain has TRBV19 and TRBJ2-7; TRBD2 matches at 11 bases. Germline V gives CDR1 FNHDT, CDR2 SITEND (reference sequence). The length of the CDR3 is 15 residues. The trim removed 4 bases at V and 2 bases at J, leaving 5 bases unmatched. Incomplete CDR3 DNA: TGTGCCAGCAGTCACGGACTGGGGGGTCCCTATGAACAGTAC. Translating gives CASSHGLGGPYEQY. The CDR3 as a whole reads CASSHGLGGPYEQYF.

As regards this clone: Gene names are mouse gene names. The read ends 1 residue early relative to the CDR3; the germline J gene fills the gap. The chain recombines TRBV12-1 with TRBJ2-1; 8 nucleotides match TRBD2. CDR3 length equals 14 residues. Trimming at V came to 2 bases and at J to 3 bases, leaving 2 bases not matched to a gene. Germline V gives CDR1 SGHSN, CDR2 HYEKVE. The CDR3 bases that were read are TGTGCCAGCTCTCCGGGGGGGCGCTATGCTGAGCAGTTC. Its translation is CASSPGGRYAEQF. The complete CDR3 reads CASSPGGRYAEQFF.